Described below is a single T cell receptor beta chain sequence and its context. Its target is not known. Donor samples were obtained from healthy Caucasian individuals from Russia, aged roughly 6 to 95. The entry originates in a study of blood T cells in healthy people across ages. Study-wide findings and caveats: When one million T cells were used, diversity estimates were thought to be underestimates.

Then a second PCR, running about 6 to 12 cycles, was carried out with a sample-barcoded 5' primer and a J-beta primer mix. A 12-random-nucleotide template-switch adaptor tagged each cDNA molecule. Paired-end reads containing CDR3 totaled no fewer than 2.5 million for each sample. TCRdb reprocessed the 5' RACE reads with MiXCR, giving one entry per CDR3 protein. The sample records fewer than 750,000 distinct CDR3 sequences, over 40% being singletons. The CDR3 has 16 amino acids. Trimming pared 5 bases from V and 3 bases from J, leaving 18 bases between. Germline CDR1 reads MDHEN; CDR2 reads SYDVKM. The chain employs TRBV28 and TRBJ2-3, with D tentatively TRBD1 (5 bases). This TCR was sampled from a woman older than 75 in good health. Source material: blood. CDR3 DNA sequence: TGTGCCAGCAGTCCAACAGGAACCTTCGGGACAGATACGCAGTATTTT. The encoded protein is CASSPTGTFGTDTQYF.